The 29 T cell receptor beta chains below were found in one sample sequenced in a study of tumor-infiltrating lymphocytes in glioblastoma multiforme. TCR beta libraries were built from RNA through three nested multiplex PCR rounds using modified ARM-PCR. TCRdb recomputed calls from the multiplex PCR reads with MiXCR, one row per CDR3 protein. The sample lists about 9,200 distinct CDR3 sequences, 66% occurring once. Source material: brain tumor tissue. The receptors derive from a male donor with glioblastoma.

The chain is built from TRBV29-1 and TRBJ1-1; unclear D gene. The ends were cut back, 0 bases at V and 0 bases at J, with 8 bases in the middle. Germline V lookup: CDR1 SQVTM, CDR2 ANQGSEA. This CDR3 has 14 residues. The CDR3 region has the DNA TGCAGCGTTGAAGATGGGCAGGTGAACACTGAAGCTTTCTTT. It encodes CSVEDGQVNTEAFF.

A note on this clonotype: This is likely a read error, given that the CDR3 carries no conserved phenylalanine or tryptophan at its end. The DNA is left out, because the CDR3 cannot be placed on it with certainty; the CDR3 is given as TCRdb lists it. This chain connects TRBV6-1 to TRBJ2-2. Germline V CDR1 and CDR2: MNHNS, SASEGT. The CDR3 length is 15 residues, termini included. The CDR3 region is CASSDFGHYTGELLP.

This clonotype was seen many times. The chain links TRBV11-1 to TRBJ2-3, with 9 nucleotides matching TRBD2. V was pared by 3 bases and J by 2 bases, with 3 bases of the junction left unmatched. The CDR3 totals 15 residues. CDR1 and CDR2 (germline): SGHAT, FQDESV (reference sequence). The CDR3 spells CASSLTSGPTDTQYF. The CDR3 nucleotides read TGTGCCAGCAGCTTGACTAGCGGTCCCACAGATACGCAGTATTTT.

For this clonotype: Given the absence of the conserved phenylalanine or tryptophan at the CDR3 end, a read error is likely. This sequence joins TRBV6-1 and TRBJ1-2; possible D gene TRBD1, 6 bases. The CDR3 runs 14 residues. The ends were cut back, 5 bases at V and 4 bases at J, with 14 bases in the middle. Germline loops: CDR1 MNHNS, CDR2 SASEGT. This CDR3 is CASSKPGGGYGYTI. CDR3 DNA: TGTGCCAGCAGTAAACCGGGGGGCGGCTATGGCTACACCATC.

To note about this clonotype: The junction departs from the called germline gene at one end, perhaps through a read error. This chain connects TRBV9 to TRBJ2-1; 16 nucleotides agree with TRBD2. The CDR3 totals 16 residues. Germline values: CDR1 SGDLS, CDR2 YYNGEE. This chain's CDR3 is CASSKGLAGGPNERFF. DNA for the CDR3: TGTGCCAGCAGCAAGGGACTAGCGGGAGGGCCAAATGAGCGGTTCTTC.

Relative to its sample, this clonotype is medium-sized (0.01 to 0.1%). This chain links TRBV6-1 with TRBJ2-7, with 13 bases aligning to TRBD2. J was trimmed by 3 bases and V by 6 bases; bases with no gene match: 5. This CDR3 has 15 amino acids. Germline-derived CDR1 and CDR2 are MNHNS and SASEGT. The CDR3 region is CASSRTSGRDYEQYF. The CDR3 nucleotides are TGTGCCAGCAGCCGAACTAGCGGGAGGGACTACGAGCAGTACTTC.

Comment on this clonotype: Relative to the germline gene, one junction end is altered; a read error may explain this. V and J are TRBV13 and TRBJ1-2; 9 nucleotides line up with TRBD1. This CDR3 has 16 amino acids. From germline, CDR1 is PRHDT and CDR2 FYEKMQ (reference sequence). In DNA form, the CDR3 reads TGTGCCAGCAGCTTATTTTTGACAGGGGGTACCTATGGCTGCACCTTC. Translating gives CASSLFLTGGTYGCTF. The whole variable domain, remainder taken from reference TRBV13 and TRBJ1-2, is AAGVIQSPRHLIKEKRETATLKCYPIPRHDTVYWYQQGPGQDPQFLISFYEKMQSDKGSIPDRFSAQQFSDYHSELNMSSLELGDSALYFCASSLFLTGGTYGCTFGSGTRLTVV.

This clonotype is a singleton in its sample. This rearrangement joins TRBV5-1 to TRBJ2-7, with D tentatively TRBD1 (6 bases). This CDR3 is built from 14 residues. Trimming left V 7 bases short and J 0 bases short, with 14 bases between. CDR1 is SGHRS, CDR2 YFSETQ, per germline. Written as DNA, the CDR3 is TGCGCCAGCCAAACGACAGGTAACTCCTACGAGCAGTACTTC. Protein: CASQTTGNSYEQYF.

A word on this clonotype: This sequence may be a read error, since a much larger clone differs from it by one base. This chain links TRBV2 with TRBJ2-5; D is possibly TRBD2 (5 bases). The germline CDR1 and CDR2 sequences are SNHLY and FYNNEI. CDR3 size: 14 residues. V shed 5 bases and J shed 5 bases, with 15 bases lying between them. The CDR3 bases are TGTGCCAGCAGTTCCCCGGGGTCCAGGGAGACCCAGTACTTC. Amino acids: CASSSPGSRETQYF.

As DNA, the CDR3 is TGTGCCAGCAGCAGTACAGGGTTTAACTATGGCTACACCTTC. Its protein product is CASSSTGFNYGYTF. The J gene is TRBJ1-2, the V gene TRBV5-4; D is possibly TRBD1 (6 bases). Germline V lookup: CDR1 SGHNT, CDR2 YYREEE (reference sequence). V was shortened by 4 bases and J by 1 base, with 11 bases between the two germline ends. The CDR3 sequence is 14 residues long. The full variable domain, completed using reference TRBV5-4 and TRBJ1-2, is ETGVTQSPTHLIKTRGQQVTLRCSSQSGHNTVSWYQQALGQGPQFIFQYYREEENGRGNFPPRFSGLQFPNYSSELNVNALELDDSALYLCASSSTGFNYGYTFGSGTRLTVV.

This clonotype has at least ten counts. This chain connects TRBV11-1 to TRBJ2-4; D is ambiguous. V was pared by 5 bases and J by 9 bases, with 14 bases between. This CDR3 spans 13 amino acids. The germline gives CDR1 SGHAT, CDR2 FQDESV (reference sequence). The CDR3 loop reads CASSPLKAGIQYF. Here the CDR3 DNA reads TGTGCCAGCAGCCCCCTCAAGGCCGGCATTCAGTACTTC.

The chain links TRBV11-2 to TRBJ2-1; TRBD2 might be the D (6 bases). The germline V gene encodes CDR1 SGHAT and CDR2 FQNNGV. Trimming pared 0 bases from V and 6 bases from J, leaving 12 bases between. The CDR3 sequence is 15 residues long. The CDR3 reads CASSLDRETINEQFF. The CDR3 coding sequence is TGTGCCAGCAGCTTAGATCGGGAGACCATCAATGAGCAGTTCTTC.

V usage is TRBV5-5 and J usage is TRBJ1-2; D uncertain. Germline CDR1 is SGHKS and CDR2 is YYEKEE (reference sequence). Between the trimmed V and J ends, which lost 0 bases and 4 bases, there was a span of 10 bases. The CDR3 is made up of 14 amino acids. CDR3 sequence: CASSLDSTSYGYTF. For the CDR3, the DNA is TGTGCCAGCAGCTTGGATTCCACTTCCTATGGCTACACCTTC.

CDR3 in DNA: TGCAGCGTTTTCGGGATCCTCTACGAGCAGTACTTC. Its protein product is CSVFGILYEQYF. The gene calls are TRBV29-1 and TRBJ2-7; a weak D match, TRBD2 (5 bases). Trimming removed 5 bases from V and 3 bases from J, with 11 bases in between. Germline V CDR1 and CDR2: SQVTM, ANQGSEA. CDR3 size: 12 residues.

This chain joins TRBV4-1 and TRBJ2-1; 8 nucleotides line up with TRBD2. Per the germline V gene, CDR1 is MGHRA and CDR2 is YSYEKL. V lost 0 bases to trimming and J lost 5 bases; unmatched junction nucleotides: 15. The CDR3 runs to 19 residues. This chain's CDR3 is CASSQEASGWIIQDNEQFF. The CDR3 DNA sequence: TGCGCCAGCAGCCAAGAGGCTAGCGGGTGGATCATTCAGGACAATGAGCAGTTCTTC.

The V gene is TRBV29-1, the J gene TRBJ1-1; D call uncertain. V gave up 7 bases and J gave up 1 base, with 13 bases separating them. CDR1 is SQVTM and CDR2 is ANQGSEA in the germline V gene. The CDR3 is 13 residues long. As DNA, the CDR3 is TGCAGCGCTGATAGTCTAGAGAACACTGAAGCTTTCTTT. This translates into CSADSLENTEAFF.

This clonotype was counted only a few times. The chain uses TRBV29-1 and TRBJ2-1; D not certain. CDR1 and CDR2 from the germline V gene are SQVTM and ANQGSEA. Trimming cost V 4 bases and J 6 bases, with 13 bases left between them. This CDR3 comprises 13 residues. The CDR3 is CSVVILVANEQFF. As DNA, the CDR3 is TGCAGCGTTGTTATTTTGGTTGCCAATGAGCAGTTCTTC.

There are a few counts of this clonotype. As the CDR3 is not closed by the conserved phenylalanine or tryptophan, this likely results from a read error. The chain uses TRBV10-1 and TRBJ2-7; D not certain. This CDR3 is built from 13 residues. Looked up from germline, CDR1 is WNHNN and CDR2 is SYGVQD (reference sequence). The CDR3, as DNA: TGCGCCAGGAGTGCCAATCCGATGGGGGAGCAGTACCTC. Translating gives CARSANPMGEQYL.

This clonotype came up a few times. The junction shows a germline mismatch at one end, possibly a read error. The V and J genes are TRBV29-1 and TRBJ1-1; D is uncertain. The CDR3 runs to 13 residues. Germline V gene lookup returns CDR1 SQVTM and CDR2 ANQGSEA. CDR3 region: CSVDSQENTEAFF. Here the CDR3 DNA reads TGCAGCGTTGATAGTCAAGAGAACACCGAAGCTTTCTTT. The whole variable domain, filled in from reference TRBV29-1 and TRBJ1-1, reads SAVISQKPSRDICQRGTSLTIQCQVDSQVTMMFWYRQQPGQSLTLIATANQGSEATYESGFVIDKFPISRPNLTFSTLTVSNMSPEDSSIYLCSVDSQENTEAFFGQGTRLTVV.

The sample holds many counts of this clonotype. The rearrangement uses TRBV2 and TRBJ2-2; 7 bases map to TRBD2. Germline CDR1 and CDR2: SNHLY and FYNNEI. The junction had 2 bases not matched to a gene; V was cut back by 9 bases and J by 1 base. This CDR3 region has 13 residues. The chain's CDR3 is CARSGENTGELFF. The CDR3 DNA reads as TGTGCCAGAAGCGGGGAGAACACCGGGGAGCTGTTTTTT.

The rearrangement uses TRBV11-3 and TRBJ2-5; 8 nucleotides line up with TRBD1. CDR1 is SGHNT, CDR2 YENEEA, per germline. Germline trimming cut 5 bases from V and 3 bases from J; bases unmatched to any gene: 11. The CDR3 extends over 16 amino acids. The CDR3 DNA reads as TGTGCCAGCAGCGATCCCACAGGGGGGTGGGAAGAGACCCAGTACTTC. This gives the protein CASSDPTGGWEETQYF.

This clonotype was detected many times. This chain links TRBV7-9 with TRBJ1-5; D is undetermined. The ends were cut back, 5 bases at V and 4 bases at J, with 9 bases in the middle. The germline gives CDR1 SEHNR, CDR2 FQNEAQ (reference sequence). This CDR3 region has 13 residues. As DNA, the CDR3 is TGTGCCAGCAGCCCCGGAGGGAATCAGCCCCAGCATTTT. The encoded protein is CASSPGGNQPQHF.

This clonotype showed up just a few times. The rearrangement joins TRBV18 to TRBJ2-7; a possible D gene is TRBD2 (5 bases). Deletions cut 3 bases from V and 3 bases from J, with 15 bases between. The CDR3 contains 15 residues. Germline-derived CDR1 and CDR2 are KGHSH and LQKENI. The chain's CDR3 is CASSPGSSRSYEQYF. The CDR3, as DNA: TGTGCCAGCTCACCGGGGTCTAGCAGGAGCTACGAGCAGTACTTC.

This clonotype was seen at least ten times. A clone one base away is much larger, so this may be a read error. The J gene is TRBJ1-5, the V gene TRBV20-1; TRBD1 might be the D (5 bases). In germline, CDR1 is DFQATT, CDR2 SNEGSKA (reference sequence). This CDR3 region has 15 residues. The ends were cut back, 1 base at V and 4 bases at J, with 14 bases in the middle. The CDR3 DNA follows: TGCAGTGCTAGAGCCTCCGGGGCCCTTAATCAGCCCCAGCATTTT. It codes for CSARASGALNQPQHF.

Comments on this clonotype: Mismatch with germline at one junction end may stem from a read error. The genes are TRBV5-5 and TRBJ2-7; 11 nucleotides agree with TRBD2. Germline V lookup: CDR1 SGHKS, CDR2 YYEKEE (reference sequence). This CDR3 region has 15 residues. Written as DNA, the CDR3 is TGTGCCATCAGTCCTGGGACTAGCGGTGCCTATGAGCAGTACTTC. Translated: CAISPGTSGAYEQYF.

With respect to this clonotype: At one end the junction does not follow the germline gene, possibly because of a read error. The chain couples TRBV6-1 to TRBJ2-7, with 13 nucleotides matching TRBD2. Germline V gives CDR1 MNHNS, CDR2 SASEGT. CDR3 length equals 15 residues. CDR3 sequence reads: CASSAGLAGVAELYF. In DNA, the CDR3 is TGTGCCAGCAGTGCCGGACTAGCGGGAGTAGCTGAGCTGTACTTC.

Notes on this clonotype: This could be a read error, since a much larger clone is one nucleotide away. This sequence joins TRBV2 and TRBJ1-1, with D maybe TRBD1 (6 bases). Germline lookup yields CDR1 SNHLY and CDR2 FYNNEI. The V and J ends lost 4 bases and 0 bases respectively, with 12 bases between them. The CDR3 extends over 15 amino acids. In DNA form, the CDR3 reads TGTGCCAGCAGTGCTGGACAGAATATGAACACTGAAGCTTTCTTT. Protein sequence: CASSAGQNMNTEAFF. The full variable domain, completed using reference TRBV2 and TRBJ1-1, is EPEVTQTPSHQVTQMGQEVILRCVPISNHLYFYWYRQILGQKVEFLVSFYNNEISEKSEIFDDQFSVERPDGSNFTLKIRSTKLEDSAMYFCASSAGQNMNTEAFFGQGTRLTVV.

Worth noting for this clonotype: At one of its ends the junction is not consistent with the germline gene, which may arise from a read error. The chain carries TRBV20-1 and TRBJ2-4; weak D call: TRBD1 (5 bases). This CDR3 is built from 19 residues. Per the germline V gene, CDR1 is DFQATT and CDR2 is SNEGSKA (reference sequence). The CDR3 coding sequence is TGCAGTGCTAGAGACCCGGACATGGGGATTCTGAAAGCCAAAAACATTCAATACTTC. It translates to CSARDPDMGILKAKNIQYF.

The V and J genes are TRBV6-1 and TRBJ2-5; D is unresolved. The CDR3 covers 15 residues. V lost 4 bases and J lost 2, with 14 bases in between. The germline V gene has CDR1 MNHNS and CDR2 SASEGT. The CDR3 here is CASSAIRARQETQYF. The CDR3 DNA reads TGTGCCAGCAGTGCCATAAGGGCGAGACAAGAGACCCAGTACTTC.